This T cell receptor (beta chain) was identified in a study of T-cell memory formation after mild COVID-19. 5'RACE, which relied on constant-segment primers, yielded TCR alpha and TCR beta cDNA libraries carrying sample barcodes and UMIs. TCRdb redid the calling of the 5' RACE reads with MiXCR, one entry per CDR3 protein. The profile shows 280,000 or so distinct CDR3 sequences, approximately 7.6% of them singletons. Study outcomes and limitations: Most CD4+ clones that shrank were in CM and EM, while CD8+ ones turned up in EMRA. The study found balanced CD4/CD8 in clones contracting day 15 to 85 and a CD4+ lean in later expanders. Day 37-peaking second-wave clones had unconfirmed SARS-CoV-2 specificity.

About this clonotype itself: Its specificity is not known.

Germline V gives CDR1 SGHDT, CDR2 YYEEEE. The CDR3 consists of 15 residues. Unmatched junction bases numbered 9, after V lost 4 bases and J lost 4 bases. Sequenced material: PBMCs or a T cell subset sorted from them (not recorded which). The chain combines TRBV5-6 with TRBJ2-7; 9 bases are shared with TRBD1. This clonotype originated in a man aged 18 to 29 who had mild COVID-19 (a few samples of this study predate the infection). Cell type and time point are not known. The CDR3 sequence is CASSLWNRGQYEQYF. The CDR3 DNA reads TGTGCCAGCAGCCTATGGAACAGGGGGCAGTACGAGCAGTACTTC.